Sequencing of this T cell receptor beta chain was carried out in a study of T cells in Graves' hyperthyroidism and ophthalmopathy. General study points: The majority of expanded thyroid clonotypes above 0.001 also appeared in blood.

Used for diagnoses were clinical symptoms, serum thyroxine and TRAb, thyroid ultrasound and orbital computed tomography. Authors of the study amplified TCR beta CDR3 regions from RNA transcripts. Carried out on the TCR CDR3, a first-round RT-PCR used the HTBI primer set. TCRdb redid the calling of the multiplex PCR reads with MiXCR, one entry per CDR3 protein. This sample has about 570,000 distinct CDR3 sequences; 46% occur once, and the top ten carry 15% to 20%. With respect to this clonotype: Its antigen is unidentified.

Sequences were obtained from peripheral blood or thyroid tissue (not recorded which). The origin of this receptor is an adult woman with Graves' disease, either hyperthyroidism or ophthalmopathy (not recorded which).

CDR3 sequence: CASVAPGQGSPLHF. CDR3 bases: TGTGCCAGCGTCGCCCCGGGACAGGGTTCACCCCTCCACTTT. The chain combines TRBV9 with TRBJ1-6, with TRBD1 matching 9 bases. The trim removed 7 bases at V and 9 bases at J, leaving 8 bases unmatched. The V gene's germline CDR1 is SGDLS and CDR2 YYNGEE. This CDR3 is built from 14 residues.